Presented here are 16 T cell receptor beta chains from one specimen sequenced in a study of blood T cell repertoires in COVID-19. TCRdb's copy holds only in-frame clones and misses some; the assay was immunoSEQ multiplex PCR. Here the sample spans some 490,000 clones, 75% to 90% being singletons. Sequenced sample: PBMCs or T cells enriched from blood (not recorded which). All receptors derive from a woman aged 60 to 75 who had recovered from COVID-19.

The V gene is TRBV24-1, the J gene TRBJ2-3; D is possibly TRBD1 (6 bases). This CDR3 has 17 residues. Germline V gene sequence: CDR1 KGHDR, CDR2 SFDVKD. The V and J ends lost 1 base and 1 base respectively, with 14 bases between them. In DNA form, the CDR3 reads TGTGCCACCAGTGATTTCTCAACAGGGATCCGCACAGATACGCAGTATTTT. It encodes CATSDFSTGIRTDTQYF.

The rearrangement links TRBV9 to TRBJ2-5; TRBD2 agrees at 9 bases. Per the germline V gene, CDR1 is SGDLS and CDR2 is YYNGEE. With 0 bases clipped from V and 5 bases from J, the junction kept 5 bases outside the gene matches. CDR3 size: 15 residues. In DNA form, the CDR3 reads TGTGCCAGCAGCGTAGATCCTAGCGGGGTGGAGACCCAGTACTTC. This encodes CASSVDPSGVETQYF.

The chain carries TRBV7-9 and TRBJ2-1; 7 positions agree with TRBD1. The length of the CDR3 is 13 residues. Germline CDR1 SEHNR, CDR2 FQNEAQ (reference sequence). J gave up 7 bases and V 3 bases, and 3 bases lay outside the gene matches. CDR3 region: CASSLTGQNEQFF. As DNA, the CDR3 is TGTGCCAGCAGCTTGACGGGACAGAATGAGCAGTTCTTC. The full variable domain, completed using reference TRBV7-9 and TRBJ2-1, is DTGVSQNPRHKITKRGQNVTFRCDPISEHNRLYWYRQTLGQGPEFLTYFQNEAQLEKSRLLSDRFSAERPKGSFSTLEIQRTEQGDSAMYLCASSLTGQNEQFFGPGTRLTVL.

V gene TRBV5-1 combines with J gene TRBJ2-3, with a possible D match to TRBD2 (7 bases). V was pared by 2 bases and J by 1 base, with 20 bases between. Germline V gives CDR1 SGHRS, CDR2 YFSETQ. The CDR3 has 18 residues. CDR3 in amino acids: CASSLEGGQSLGTDTQYF. CDR3 coding DNA: TGCGCCAGCAGCTTAGAGGGGGGGCAGTCTTTAGGCACAGATACGCAGTATTTT.

J is TRBJ1-4 and V is TRBV6-5; 9 bases map to TRBD1. CDR1 is MNHEY, CDR2 SVGAGI, per germline. Losses at the gene ends were 7 bases for V and 7 bases for J; bases not matched to a gene: 10. The CDR3 contains 15 residues. The CDR3 nucleotides are TGTGCCAGCATGACAGGGGGGTTAGGGGGTGAAAAACTGTTTTTT. This codes for CASMTGGLGGEKLFF.

This chain links TRBV24-1 with TRBJ2-2; 8 nucleotides line up with TRBD2. CDR3 length: 17 residues. Trimming removed 2 bases from V and 4 bases from J; junction bases left unmatched: 8. CDR1 and CDR2 from the germline V gene are KGHDR and SFDVKD. The CDR3, as DNA: TGTGCCACCAGTGATTGGAGCGGGAGTTTGACCACCGGGGAGCTGTTTTTT. Translation gives CATSDWSGSLTTGELFF.

The CDR3 sequence: CASGLGGEQYF. The CDR3, as DNA: TGTGCTAGTGGTTTAGGGGGCGAGCAGTACTTC. The chain links TRBV12-5 to TRBJ2-7; TRBD1 is a possible D gene (6 bases). V gave up 3 bases and J gave up 6 bases, with 6 bases separating them. The CDR3 is made up of 11 amino acids. Germline V gene lookup returns CDR1 LGHNT and CDR2 FRNRAP.

This chain uses TRBV5-6 with TRBJ1-2; possibly TRBD1 for D (6 bases). The CDR3 length is 14 residues. CDR1 and CDR2 (germline): SGHDT, YYEEEE. The V end lost 2 bases, the J end lost 8 bases, and 16 bases lay between the germline ends. CDR3 sequence: CASSFGAGVGGYTF. Here the CDR3 DNA reads TGTGCCAGCAGCTTCGGGGCAGGGGTAGGAGGCTACACCTTC.

This sequence joins TRBV5-6 and TRBJ1-3; D might be TRBD1 (5 bases). Germline CDR1 is SGHDT and CDR2 is YYEEEE. There are 14 residues in the CDR3. The germline V and J ends were trimmed by 4 bases and 6 bases, with 14 bases remaining between them. Here the CDR3 reads CASSAEGAVNTIYF. The DNA for the CDR3 is TGTGCCAGCAGCGCCGAAGGGGCGGTAAACACCATATATTTT.

This sequence joins TRBV27 and TRBJ1-5; D may be TRBD1 (6 bases). Trimming shortened V by 6 bases and J by 4 bases, and 25 bases separated the two germline ends. This CDR3 is built from 18 residues. The germline CDR1 and CDR2 sequences are MNHEY and SMNVEV (reference sequence). The CDR3 loop is CASSLFYHTGSGNQPQHF. The CDR3 coding sequence is TGTGCCAGCAGCCTTTTCTACCACACAGGGTCGGGAAATCAGCCCCAGCATTTT.

J is TRBJ1-6 and V is TRBV6-5, with TRBD1 identical over 8 bases. The V and J ends lost 4 bases and 8 bases, in that order; junction bases with no gene match: 7. This CDR3 comprises 15 residues. Germline V gene data show CDR1 as MNHEY and CDR2 as SVGAGI. CDR3 residues: CASSFPGGADSPLHF. CDR3 bases: TGTGCCAGCAGTTTCCCAGGGGGCGCGGATTCACCCCTCCACTTT.

The chain uses TRBV2 and TRBJ2-2, with TRBD2 as a possible D gene (5 bases). From germline, CDR1 is SNHLY and CDR2 FYNNEI. The CDR3 is made up of 13 amino acids. V was pared by 6 bases and J by 5 bases, with 10 bases between. CDR3 nucleotide sequence: TGTGCCAGCAGCCTGGACTTGACCGGGGAGCTGTTTTTT. It encodes CASSLDLTGELFF.

The sample holds one count of this clone. The chain carries TRBV4-1 and TRBJ2-1; 13 bases are a match to TRBD2. V lost 2 bases to trimming and J lost 4 bases; unmatched junction nucleotides: 8. Germline lookup yields CDR1 MGHRA and CDR2 YSYEKL. The CDR3 totals 18 residues. This chain's CDR3 is CASSQKGLAGTYYNEQFF. The CDR3 coding sequence is TGCGCCAGCAGCCAAAAGGGACTAGCGGGGACCTATTACAATGAGCAGTTCTTC.

The genes are TRBV9 and TRBJ2-1; 10 bases line up with TRBD2. The CDR3 spans 15 residues. The germline V gene has CDR1 SGDLS and CDR2 YYNGEE. Unmatched junction bases numbered 2, after V lost 1 base and J lost 4 bases. As DNA, the CDR3 is TGTGCCAGCAGCGTAAGTAGCGGGGGGTACAATGAGCAGTTCTTC. Translation gives CASSVSSGGYNEQFF.

The gene calls are TRBV27 and TRBJ2-1; unclear D gene. The CDR3 spans 15 residues. Germline lookup yields CDR1 MNHEY and CDR2 SMNVEV (reference sequence). V lost 1 base and J 5 bases, leaving 12 bases between the germline ends. This chain's CDR3 is CASSLFGNPHNEQFF. The CDR3 coding sequence is TGTGCCAGCAGTTTATTTGGCAACCCGCACAATGAGCAGTTCTTC.

The chain is built from TRBV18 and TRBJ2-1; weak D call: TRBD2 (5 bases). The germline CDR1 and CDR2 sequences are KGHSH and LQKENI. V dropped 6 bases and J dropped 8 bases, with 14 bases sitting between them. The CDR3 is 13 residues long. In DNA, the CDR3 is TGTGCCAGCTCCCCCGGCGGGCACGATGAGCAGTTCTTC. It encodes CASSPGGHDEQFF.